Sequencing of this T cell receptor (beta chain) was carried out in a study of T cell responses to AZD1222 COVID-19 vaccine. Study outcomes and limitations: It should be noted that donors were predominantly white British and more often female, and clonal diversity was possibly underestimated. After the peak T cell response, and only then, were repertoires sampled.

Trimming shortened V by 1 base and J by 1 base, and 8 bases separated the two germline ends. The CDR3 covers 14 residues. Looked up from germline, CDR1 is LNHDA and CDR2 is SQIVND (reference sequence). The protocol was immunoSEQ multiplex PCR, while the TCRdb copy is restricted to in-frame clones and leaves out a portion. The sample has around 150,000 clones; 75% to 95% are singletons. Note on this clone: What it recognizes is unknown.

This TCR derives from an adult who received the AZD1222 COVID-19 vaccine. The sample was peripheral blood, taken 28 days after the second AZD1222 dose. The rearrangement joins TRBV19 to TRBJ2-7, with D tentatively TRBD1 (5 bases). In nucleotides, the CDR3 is TGTGCCAGTAGTATAGTCCAGGGTTCCTACGAGCAGTACTTC. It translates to CASSIVQGSYEQYF.